This TCR beta chain was obtained from a study of CD8 T cells in Susac syndrome. Germline V gene sequence: CDR1 SGHRS, CDR2 YFSETQ. This CDR3 is built from 15 residues. With 1 base removed from V and 1 base from J, the gap between germline ends came to 9 bases. RNA amounts of about 0.45 to 1 ug underwent reverse transcription with random hexamers. Amplification of TCR beta CDR3 used immunoSEQ multiplex PCR across 54 Vbeta and 13 Jbeta. TCRdb recomputed calls from the immunoSEQ multiplex PCR reads with MiXCR, one row per CDR3 protein. The repertoire holds fewer than 300,000 distinct CDR3 sequences, with about 85% as singletons. TCR beta sequences were obtained from blood CD8+ and CD4+ T cells. Negative isolation was used for CD8+ and CD4+ T cells and FACS enrichment for TEMRA cells.

The receptor was isolated from a human donor with multiple sclerosis. This chain uses TRBV5-1 with TRBJ2-4, with D perhaps TRBD2 (6 bases). Sequenced input: CD8+ T cells from PBMCs. CDR3 DNA sequence: TGCGCCAGCAGCTTGTCCCGGGGGGCCAAAAACATTCAGTACTTC. Protein product: CASSLSRGAKNIQYF.